This TCR beta chain derives from a study of CD8 T cells in ankylosing spondylitis. General study results and limits: A motif in TCR beta, a set of eight highly homologous variants, appeared characteristic of ankylosing spondylitis blood.

In its sample, this clonotype was seen a few times. Antigen unknown. V shed 6 bases, J shed 4 bases, and the junction held 3 bases outside the gene matches. Germline V gene data show CDR1 as ENHRY and CDR2 as SYGVKD. The CDR3 loop spans 13 amino acids. 5'-RACE, quantitative and with molecular barcodes, yielded the TCR beta libraries. TCRdb independently ran MiXCR on the 5' RACE reads; one entry per CDR3 protein. The table lists 700,000 or so distinct CDR3 sequences, around 20% of them singletons, with around 19% in the top ten. What was sequenced was blood, either unsorted or a sorted T cell fraction (not recorded which). The clonotype originates from a male donor with ankylosing spondylitis. The chain employs TRBV10-3 and TRBJ2-3; 8 nucleotides align to TRBD2. DNA of the CDR3: TGTGCCATCAGAAGGACTAGCCCAGATACGCAGTATTTT. Translated: CAIRRTSPDTQYF.